Following are 16 T cell receptor beta chains from one sample sequenced in a study of cytomegalovirus exposure and HLA in healthy donors. This PCR relied on a set of 60 Vbeta primers and 13 Jbeta primers. The method was immunoSEQ multiplex PCR; TCRdb's version includes in-frame clones alone and lacks a portion of them. The table shows roughly 200,000 clones, with 75% to 90% occurring only once. Material for sequencing was PBMCs. The receptors shown here come from a woman in her late teens or twenties in good health and CMV-seronegative.

The gene calls are TRBV29-1 and TRBJ2-7; the D gene is possibly TRBD2 (6 bases). CDR3 length equals 15 residues. Germline loops: CDR1 SQVTM, CDR2 ANQGSEA. Trimming took 7 bases from V and 3 from J, leaving 22 bases between them. The CDR3 nucleotides read TGCAGCGGATCAACCGGGGGTACCGGAGGCTACGAGCAGTACTTC. This sequence encodes CSGSTGGTGGYEQYF.

V and J are TRBV6-6 and TRBJ1-5; TRBD1 aligns across 10 bases. Trimming cost V 4 bases and J 3 bases; bases outside gene matches: 6. CDR1 is MNHNY, CDR2 SVGAGI, per germline (reference sequence). This CDR3 has 16 residues. The CDR3 nucleotides are TGTGCCAGCAGTTTATCAGACAGGGGGCACAATCAGCCCCAGCATTTT. Its translation is CASSLSDRGHNQPQHF.

This chain uses TRBV6-6 with TRBJ2-1; no reliable D call. Germline V gives CDR1 MNHNY, CDR2 SVGAGI (reference sequence). The CDR3 has 12 amino acids. With 5 bases removed from V and 4 bases from J, the gap between germline ends came to 6 bases. CDR3 sequence (DNA): TGTGCCAGCAGTCTGTCTTACAATGAGCAGTTCTTC. This gives the protein CASSLSYNEQFF.

The rearrangement uses TRBV10-3 and TRBJ2-5, with 14 bases identical to TRBD2. CDR1 ENHRY and CDR2 SYGVKD come from the germline V gene. J lost 5 bases, V lost 5 bases, and 10 bases had no gene match. This CDR3 has 17 residues. CDR3 in amino acids: CAISTGTSGSRGETQYF. CDR3 nucleotide sequence: TGTGCCATCAGTACCGGGACTAGCGGGAGCAGGGGGGAGACCCAGTACTTC.

V is TRBV7-2 and J is TRBJ2-2; D might be TRBD1 (6 bases). Germline V CDR1 and CDR2: SGHTA, FQGNSA. This CDR3 is built from 16 residues. The germline V and J ends were trimmed by 1 base and 0 bases, with 9 bases remaining between them. The CDR3 protein is CASSLVGTSNTGELFF. The CDR3 coding sequence is TGTGCCAGCAGCTTAGTGGGGACATCGAACACCGGGGAGCTGTTTTTT. Supplemented by reference TRBV7-2 and TRBJ2-2, the full variable domain reads GAGVSQSPSNKVTEKGKDVELRCDPISGHTALYWYRQSLGQGLEFLIYFQGNSAPDKSGLPSDRFSAERTGGSVSTLTIQRTQQEDSAVYLCASSLVGTSNTGELFFGEGSRLTVL.

The chain links TRBV19 to TRBJ1-4; no firm D call. With 6 bases removed from V and 0 bases from J, the gap between germline ends came to 5 bases. The germline V gene has CDR1 LNHDA and CDR2 SQIVND (reference sequence). This CDR3 comprises 13 residues. The CDR3 sequence: CASRGATNEKLFF. The CDR3 DNA sequence: TGTGCCAGTAGAGGAGCAACTAATGAAAAACTGTTTTTT.

The rearrangement joins TRBV2 to TRBJ1-2; no reliable D call. The germline CDR1 and CDR2 sequences are SNHLY and FYNNEI. Trimming left V 5 bases short and J 14 bases short, with 18 bases between. CDR3 length: 12 residues. For the CDR3, the DNA is TGTGCCAGCAGTATAGTGGGCCCTTATGTGACCTTC. It is translated as CASSIVGPYVTF.

The rearrangement links TRBV10-3 to TRBJ2-1; 8 positions agree with TRBD1. This CDR3 comprises 15 residues. V lost 8 bases, J lost 7 bases, and 13 bases stayed unmatched. From germline, CDR1 is ENHRY and CDR2 SYGVKD. CDR3 amino acids: CAIDLGGQGKNEQFF. The CDR3 nucleotides are TGTGCCATCGACCTTGGTGGACAGGGAAAAAATGAGCAGTTCTTC.

The CDR3 DNA follows: TGTGCCAGCAGTTACCCAAATAGGGACAGGGTTGTCACTGAAGCTTTCTTT. It encodes CASSYPNRDRVVTEAFF. The V call is TRBV6-7, the J call TRBJ1-1, with 9 bases matching TRBD1. TRBV6-7 is filed as an ORF, its function uncertain. The CDR3 sequence is 17 residues long. J lost 4 bases, V lost 2 bases, and 11 bases had no gene match.

A word on this clone: This sample also contains other DNA sequences that code for the same CDR3. The rearrangement links TRBV7-9 to TRBJ2-1; 11 nucleotides line up with TRBD2. The germline V gene has CDR1 SEHNR and CDR2 FQNEAQ (reference sequence). The CDR3 totals 16 residues. The V gene end was trimmed by 5 bases and the J gene end by 3 bases; junction bases not matched to a gene: 6. The CDR3 spells CASSLLAGGRYNEQFF. The CDR3 DNA follows: TGTGCCAGCAGCCTTCTAGCGGGAGGCCGCTACAATGAGCAGTTCTTC.

The chain uses TRBV7-2 and TRBJ1-1; possibly TRBD1 for D (6 bases). The germline V gene has CDR1 SGHTA and CDR2 FQGNSA. CDR3 size: 13 residues. The ends were cut back, 6 bases at V and 1 base at J, with 9 bases in the middle. CDR3 residues: CASSRQANTEAFF. The CDR3 coding sequence is TGTGCCAGCAGTAGACAGGCGAACACTGAAGCTTTCTTT.

J is TRBJ2-7 and V is TRBV7-8; 7 bases match TRBD2. V was pared by 5 bases and J by 3 bases, with 7 bases of the junction left unmatched. The V gene's germline CDR1 is SGHVS and CDR2 FQNEAQ. The CDR3 spans 14 residues. CDR3 nucleotide sequence: TGTGCCAGCAGCCTCGGGACTACGGACTACGAGCAGTACTTC. Protein product: CASSLGTTDYEQYF.

This chain uses TRBV4-3 with TRBJ2-1; 10 bases are a match to TRBD2. This CDR3 spans 17 amino acids. The ends lost 0 bases at V and 7 bases at J; junction bases unmatched: 9. In germline, CDR1 is LGHNA, CDR2 YSLEER. The CDR3 reads CASSQDRSGRAGNEQFF. In DNA, the CDR3 is TGCGCCAGCAGCCAAGATCGCAGCGGGAGGGCGGGGAATGAGCAGTTCTTC.

The V gene is TRBV4-2, the J gene TRBJ1-2; tentatively, D is TRBD1 (6 bases). The germline V gene encodes CDR1 LGHNA and CDR2 YNFKEQ. Between the trimmed V and J ends, which lost 1 base and 8 bases, there was a span of 14 bases. This CDR3 is 14 amino acids long. The CDR3 DNA follows: TGTGCCAGCAGCCAAGCTTCAGGGGATTCAGGCTACACCTTC. The encoded protein is CASSQASGDSGYTF.

The gene calls are TRBV7-2 and TRBJ2-5; possibly TRBD2 for D (5 bases). The CDR3 runs to 14 residues. Germline assignment: CDR1 SGHTA and CDR2 FQGNSA. Trimming pared 2 bases from V and 0 bases from J, leaving 7 bases between. The CDR3 is CASSLTGYQETQYF. The CDR3 coding sequence is TGTGCCAGCAGCTTAACGGGGTACCAAGAGACCCAGTACTTC. Variable domain in full (rest from reference TRBV7-2 and TRBJ2-5): GAGVSQSPSNKVTEKGKDVELRCDPISGHTALYWYRQSLGQGLEFLIYFQGNSAPDKSGLPSDRFSAERTGGSVSTLTIQRTQQEDSAVYLCASSLTGYQETQYFGPGTRLLVL.

V usage is TRBV6-6 and J usage is TRBJ2-2; unclear D gene. The CDR3 runs 14 residues. Germline CDR1 MNHNY, CDR2 SVGAGI (reference sequence). The V and J ends lost 6 bases and 6 bases respectively, with 14 bases between them. The CDR3 DNA reads TGTGCCAGCAGCTTCGAGATGTTCCCCGGGGAGCTGTTTTTT. This encodes CASSFEMFPGELFF.